The following is a T cell receptor (beta chain) sequence with its context. As handled by the study authors: Nucleated cell number was recorded as an estimate derived from reference gene primer amplification. The table came from immunoSEQ multiplex PCR; TCRdb's copy has only in-frame clones and leaves some out. V, J and clone size reflect that table, while D and trimming were determined from the DNA. The profile shows 110,000 or so clones, about 83% of them singletons. This entry comes from a study of blood T cell repertoires in COVID-19. The CDR3 is made up of 17 amino acids. Germline lookup yields CDR1 SGHRS and CDR2 YFSETQ. After removal of 10 bases from V and 1 base from J, the junction contained 15 bases not matched to a gene.

The chain has TRBV5-1 and TRBJ1-3; 9 positions agree with TRBD1. The source is a woman in her 70s with acute or convalescent COVID-19. Material: peripheral blood. CDR3 bases: TGCGCCTCACGGACAGGGGCAACGGATAAGTCTGGAAACACCATATATTTT. Translation: CASRTGATDKSGNTIYF.